This T cell receptor (beta chain) comes out of a study of T cell responses to AZD1222 COVID-19 vaccine. About the research overall: Second doses were pooled across both intervals (about 4 or about 12 weeks).

General study results and limits: In a largely white British group with more females than males, clonal diversity was possibly underestimated. Along spike, vaccine-associated CD4 TCRs were found throughout, with dominance at 160-218 and 743-854. Increases in Spike-specific TCR breadth and depth were seen after two AZD1222 doses.

The CDR3 consists of 13 residues. The V end lost 3 bases, the J end lost 4 bases, and 7 bases lay between the germline ends. Germline lookup yields CDR1 SGHVS and CDR2 FQNEAQ. Details on this clone: Its antigen is unidentified.

Generated by immunoSEQ multiplex PCR, the TCRdb table keeps only in-frame clones and is missing some. In the table there are some 180,000 clones, 88% of which are singletons. The TCR was taken from an adult in good health. The genes are TRBV7-8 and TRBJ1-5; D remains ambiguous. Sequencing was performed on peripheral blood, taken on day 0 of AZD1222 vaccination. For the CDR3, the DNA is TGTGCCAGCAGCTTGAAAGAGAATCAGCCCCAGCATTTT. It encodes CASSLKENQPQHF.